The 3 T cell receptor beta chains below come from one sample, sequenced in a study of tumor-infiltrating lymphocytes in primary liver carcinoma. Researchers generated TCR beta cDNA from approximately 500 ng of total RNA, relying on a constant-region primer. Libraries for TCR beta were built through three nested multiplex PCR rounds, which together made up a slightly modified ARM-PCR procedure. PCR rounds one and two used TRBV1-TRBV30 forward primers with a C-beta reverse primer for around 9 cycles each. Each CDR3 protein gets one entry after TCRdb re-called the multiplex PCR reads with MiXCR. The table has approximately 330,000 distinct CDR3 sequences, about 65% seen once. Germline DNA was also extracted, while the blood RNA originated from unsorted whole blood. Sequenced: peripheral blood. Every receptor here comes from a man aged 35 to 55 with primary liver carcinoma and hepatitis B virus infection.

This clonotype was seen only once. Compared with germline, one end of the junction differs, possibly owing to a read error. As DNA, the CDR3 is TGTGCCAGCAGCTTTCGACGGGGAAACACTGAATCTTTGTTT. Its translation is CASSFRRGNTESLF. The gene calls are TRBV11-1 and TRBJ1-1; D remains unclear. The CDR3 is made up of 14 amino acids. CDR1 is SGHAT and CDR2 is FQDESV in the germline V gene (reference sequence). Supplemented by reference TRBV11-1 and TRBJ1-1, the full variable domain reads EAEVAQSPRYKITEKSQAVAFWCDPISGHATLYWYRQILGQGPELLVQFQDESVVDDSQLPKDRFSAERLKGVDSTLKIQPAELGDSAMYLCASSFRRGNTESLFGQGTRLTVV.

The rearrangement uses TRBV11-2 and TRBJ2-3; 10 nucleotides match TRBD2. The J segment lost 2 bases and the V segment lost 6 bases, leaving 20 bases of the junction unmatched. The CDR3 totals 20 residues. Germline lookup yields CDR1 SGHAT and CDR2 FQNNGV. CDR3 sequence reads: CASRWTVDIPAGGVTDTQYF. CDR3 bases: TGTGCCAGCAGGTGGACAGTGGATATACCAGCGGGAGGGGTCACAGATACGCAGTATTTT.

In this sample, this clonotype turned up once. This may come from a read error, since a much larger clone is one base off. This chain connects TRBV12-3 or TRBV12-4 to TRBJ2-1; perhaps TRBD2 as D (5 bases). This CDR3 region has 14 residues. With 10 bases removed from V and 0 bases from J, the gap between germline ends came to 13 bases. The CDR3 DNA sequence: TGTGCCAACAGCGGTCTGAGCTCCTACAATGAGCAGTTCTTC. It codes for CANSGLSSYNEQFF.